This is a list of T cell receptor beta chains from one sample in a study of neurological immune-mediated disorders. TCRdb recomputed calls from the 5' RACE reads with MiXCR, one row per CDR3 protein. Of 93,000 or so distinct CDR3 sequences in the sample, 10% to 13% are singletons; the top ten hold more than 2.5%. The sequenced sample was PBMCs. Receptor source: a female donor with HTLV-1-associated myelopathy (HAM/TSP). Both conserved end residues are part of each CDR3. D genes are given only for firm matches. Size is stated for part of the rows, as once, few or many counts, or as a class when the clone is expanded.

CASSQDGGGRTQYF	TGTGCCAGCAGCCAAGACGGGGGAGGTAGGACGCAGTATTTT	TRBJ2-3	TRBV3-1	NA	many
CASGQGDYGYTF	TGCGCCAGCGGGCAGGGCGACTATGGCTACACCTTC	TRBJ1-2	TRBV10-2	NA	many
CASSIGQGLRNQPQHF	TGTGCCAGTAGTATTGGACAGGGTTTACGCAATCAGCCCCAGCATTTT	TRBJ1-5	TRBV19	TRBD1	many
CASSPSEANYNEQFF	TGTGCCAGCAGTCCAAGTGAGGCGAACTACAATGAGCAGTTCTTC	TRBJ2-1	TRBV6-6	NA	many
CASSNTPHEQYF	TGTGCCAGCAGCAACACGCCCCACGAGCAGTACTTC	TRBJ2-7	TRBV11-2	NA	many
CASSSDGADVEQYF	TGCGCCAGCAGTTCAGATGGAGCCGACGTTGAGCAGTACTTC	TRBJ2-7	TRBV10-1	NA	many
CASSPRQQETQYF	TGTGCCAGCAGCCCCCGACAGCAAGAGACCCAGTACTTC	TRBJ2-5	TRBV7-7	NA	many
CASSIDRGYSPLHF	TGTGCCAGCAGTATCGACAGGGGATATTCACCCCTCCACTTT	TRBJ1-6	TRBV6-1	TRBD1	NA
CASSYSGTSGYNEQFF	TGCGCCAGCAGCTACTCCGGGACTAGTGGCTACAATGAGCAGTTCTTC	TRBJ2-1	TRBV5-1	TRBD2	many
CASSYSGTGPTDTQYF	TGTGCCAGCAGTTATTCCGGGACAGGGCCCACAGATACGCAGTATTTT	TRBJ2-3	TRBV6-5	TRBD1	many
CASSNLAGGPNTQYF	TGTGCCAGCAGCAACCTAGCGGGGGGGCCCAATACGCAGTATTTT	TRBJ2-3	TRBV5-5	TRBD2	few
CASSSMSYEQYF	TGTGCCAGCAGCTCGATGAGCTACGAGCAGTACTTC	TRBJ2-7	TRBV5-6	NA	many
CAISESSNQPQHF	TGTGCCATCAGTGAGTCGTCCAATCAGCCCCAGCATTTT	TRBJ1-5	TRBV10-3	NA	many
CASSHSSGSSGNTIYF	TGCGCCAGCAGCCATTCGTCAGGAAGCTCTGGAAACACCATATATTTT	TRBJ1-3	TRBV5-1	NA	many
CASSLARGVNTEAFF	TGCGCCAGCAGCTTGGCGAGGGGGGTGAACACTGAAGCTTTCTTT	TRBJ1-1	TRBV5-1	NA	many
CASSISADTQYF	TGCGCCAGCAGCATTAGCGCAGATACGCAGTATTTT	TRBJ2-3	TRBV5-1	NA	NA
CASSRIMRNTGELFF	TGTGCCAGCAGCAGAATTATGAGGAACACCGGGGAGCTGTTTTTT	TRBJ2-2	TRBV21-1	NA	NA
CSARDKARIDTQYF	TGCAGTGCTAGAGATAAGGCCCGCATAGATACGCAGTATTTT	TRBJ2-3	TRBV20-1	NA	NA
CARSTRPGVADTQYF	TGCGCCAGAAGCACCCGGCCAGGGGTGGCAGATACGCAGTATTTT	TRBJ2-3	TRBV5-1	NA	NA
CASSPGYSNQPQHF	TGTGCCAGCAGCCCAGGGTATAGCAATCAGCCCCAGCATTTT	TRBJ1-5	TRBV9	NA	many
CASSRANYGYTF	TGTGCCAGCAGTAGAGCTAACTATGGCTACACCTTC	TRBJ1-2	TRBV7-2	NA	many
CVTSRDLTTDYELYF	TGTGTTACCAGCAGAGATCTTACGACGGACTACGAGCTGTACTTC	TRBJ2-7	TRBV15	NA	NA
CSVNQPAGQANTGELFF	TGCAGTGTTAACCAACCCGCCGGACAGGCGAACACCGGGGAGCTGTTTTTT	TRBJ2-2	TRBV20-1	TRBD1	many
CASRTEVAKNIQYF	TGCGCCAGCAGGACCGAAGTAGCCAAAAACATTCAGTACTTC	TRBJ2-4	TRBV5-1	NA	NA
CASRERNTGELFF	TGCGCCAGCAGGGAGCGGAACACCGGGGAGCTGTTTTTT	TRBJ2-2	TRBV5-1	NA	many
CASSLEQEAYNEQFF	TGTGCCAGCAGCTTAGAACAGGAAGCCTACAATGAGCAGTTCTTC	TRBJ2-1	TRBV11-2	NA	many
CASSSGGDRFGYTF	TGTGCCAGCAGTTCAGGGGGCGATCGGTTTGGCTACACCTTC	TRBJ1-2	TRBV27	TRBD1	NA